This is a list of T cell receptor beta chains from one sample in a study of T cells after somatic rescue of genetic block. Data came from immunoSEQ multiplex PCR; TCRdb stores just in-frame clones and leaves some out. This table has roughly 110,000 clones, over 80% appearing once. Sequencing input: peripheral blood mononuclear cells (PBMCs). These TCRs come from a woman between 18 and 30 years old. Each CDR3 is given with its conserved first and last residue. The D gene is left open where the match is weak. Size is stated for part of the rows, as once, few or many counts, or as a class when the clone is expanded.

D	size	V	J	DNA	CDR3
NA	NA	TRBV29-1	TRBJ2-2	TGCAGCGTCCGGGACACACTAACCGGGGAGCTGTTTTTT	CSVRDTLTGELFF
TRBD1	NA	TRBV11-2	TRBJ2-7	TGTGCCAGCAGCGCCCGGGACAGTGCCTACGAGCAGTACTTC	CASSARDSAYEQYF
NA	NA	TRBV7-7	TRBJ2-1	TGTGCCAGCAGCCCAAGCGGAGTCTCCTACAATGAGCAGTTCTTC	CASSPSGVSYNEQFF
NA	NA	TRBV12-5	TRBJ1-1	TGTGCTAGTGGTTCCCAGGCGCCGAACACTGAAGCTTTCTTT	CASGSQAPNTEAFF
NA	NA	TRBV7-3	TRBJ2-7	TGTGCCAGCAGCCTAATGGGGATAGCAGAGGACGAGCAGTACTTC	CASSLMGIAEDEQYF
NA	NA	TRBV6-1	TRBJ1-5	TGTGCCAGCAGTGTGACCGGGTGGCCCCAGCATTTT	CASSVTGWPQHF
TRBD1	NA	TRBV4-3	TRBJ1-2	TGCGCCAGCAGCCCAAGAGGGGGCGGGTATGGCTACACCTTC	CASSPRGGGYGYTF
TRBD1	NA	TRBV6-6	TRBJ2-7	TGTGCCAGCAGTAGAGGACAGGACTCCTACGAGCAGTACTTC	CASSRGQDSYEQYF
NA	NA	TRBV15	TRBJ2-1	TGTGCCACCAGCAGAGATGACGGCGGGGTGACCGCATGGGGGCAGTTCTTC	CATSRDDGGVTAWGQFF
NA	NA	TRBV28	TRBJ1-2	TGTGCCAGCAGCACGGACTATGGCTACACCTTC	CASSTDYGYTF
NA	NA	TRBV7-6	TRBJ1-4	TGTGCCAGCAGTCAACGACCGGGACGGGGGAATGAAAAACTGTTTTTT	CASSQRPGRGNEKLFF
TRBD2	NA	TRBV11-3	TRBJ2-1	TGTGCCAGCAGCCTAGGGACTAGCGGGGGGGCCTCCCATGAGCAGTTCTTC	CASSLGTSGGASHEQFF
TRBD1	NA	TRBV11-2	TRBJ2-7	TGTGCCAGCTGTATTCAGAGGGGGCACGAGCAGTACTTC	CASCIQRGHEQYF
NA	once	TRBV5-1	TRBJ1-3	TGCGCCAGCCGGGAGGAAAACACCATATATTTT	CASREENTIYF
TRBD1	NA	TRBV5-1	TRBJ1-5	TGCGCCAGCCCCAAAAAGGGGAAGGGGGCGATTCAGCCCCAGCATTTT	CASPKKGKGAIQPQHF
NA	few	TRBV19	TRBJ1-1	TGTGCCAGTAGTATAAAGGCTCGGGACACTGAAGCTTTCTTT	CASSIKARDTEAFF
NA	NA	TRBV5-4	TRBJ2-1	TGTGCCAGCAGCTTGTCACCCGCCAGGGGGGGATACAATGAGCAGTTCTTC	CASSLSPARGGYNEQFF
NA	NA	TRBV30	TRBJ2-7	TGTGCCTGGAGTGACCCCGACGAGCAGTACTTC	CAWSDPDEQYF
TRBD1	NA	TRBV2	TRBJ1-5	TGTGCCAGCGGAACAGGGGGCCGTCAGCCCCAGCATTTT	CASGTGGRQPQHF
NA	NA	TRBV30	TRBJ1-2	TGTGCCTGGAGTGCCCGCTATAACTATGGCTACACCTTC	CAWSARYNYGYTF
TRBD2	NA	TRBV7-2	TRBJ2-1	TGTGCCAGCAGCTTAGAGGCGCTAGCGGCCGCCGGCGACAATGAGCAGTTCTTC	CASSLEALAAAGDNEQFF
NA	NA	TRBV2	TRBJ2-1	TGTGCCAGCAGTCCGAGAGGGCCATACAATGAGCAGTTCTTC	CASSPRGPYNEQFF
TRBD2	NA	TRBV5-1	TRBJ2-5	TGCGCCAGCAGCTCCGGACTAGCGGGGGGGGCCCAAGAGACCCAGTACTTC	CASSSGLAGGAQETQYF
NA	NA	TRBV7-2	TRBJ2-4	TGTGCCAGCAGCCACGGACGGCTAGCCAAAAACATTCAGTACTTC	CASSHGRLAKNIQYF
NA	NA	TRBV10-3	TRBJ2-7	TGTGCCATCAGTGGAACGACCTCTCGGGTCTACGAGCAGTACTTC	CAISGTTSRVYEQYF
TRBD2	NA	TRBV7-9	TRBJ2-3	TGTGCCAGCAGCTTATCCGGCGGGGGGGATACGCAGTATTTT	CASSLSGGGDTQYF
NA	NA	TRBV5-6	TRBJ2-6	TGTGCCAGCAGCTTGGGGGCTTCTGGGGCCAACGTCCTGACTTTC	CASSLGASGANVLTF
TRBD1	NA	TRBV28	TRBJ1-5	TGTGCCAGCAGTGCTCTCGGGGGGACAGGGACGAATTTT	CASSALGGTGTNF
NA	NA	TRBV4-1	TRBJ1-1	TGCGCCAGCAGCCAGGGAGACAGAGGGCACACTGAAGCTTTCTTT	CASSQGDRGHTEAFF
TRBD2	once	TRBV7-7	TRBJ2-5	TGTGCCAGCAGCTTGTCGGGACTAGCGGAAGAGACCCAGTACTTC	CASSLSGLAEETQYF
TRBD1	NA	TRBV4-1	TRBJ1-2	TGCGCCAGCAGCCACCACTTCGACAGGGGGAACTATGGCTACACCTTC	CASSHHFDRGNYGYTF
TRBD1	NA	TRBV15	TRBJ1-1	TGTGCCACCAGCAGACCAATTGGGACAGCTTACACTGAAGCTTTCTTT	CATSRPIGTAYTEAFF
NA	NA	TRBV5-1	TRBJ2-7	TGCGCCAGCAGCTTGGCGCGAGACAGGATTTACGAGCAGTACTTC	CASSLARDRIYEQYF
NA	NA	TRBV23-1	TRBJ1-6	TGCGCCAGCACCCCGAGCTCCTATAATTCACCCCTCCACTTT	CASTPSSYNSPLHF
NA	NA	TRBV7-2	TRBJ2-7	TGTGCCAGCCACCAGGGCGGGGTCCCTACCTACGAGCAGTACTTC	CASHQGGVPTYEQYF
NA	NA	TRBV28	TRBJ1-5	TGTGCCAGCAGCGGTAATCAGCCCCAGCATTTT	CASSGNQPQHF
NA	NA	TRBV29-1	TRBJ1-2	TGCAGCGTTGGACAGGCGGCAGTCTCAGCCGGGAATGGCTACACCTTC	CSVGQAAVSAGNGYTF
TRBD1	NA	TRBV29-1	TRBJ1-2	TGCAGCGCCCTAAGACAGGGAGCTAACTATGGCTACACCTTC	CSALRQGANYGYTF
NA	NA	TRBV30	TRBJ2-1	TGTGCCTGGAGAAAAGGTCCGTACAATGAGCAGTTCTTC	CAWRKGPYNEQFF
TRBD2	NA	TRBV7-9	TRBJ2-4	TGTGCCAGCTCACCTTATAGCGGGGGGTATAGAAACATTCAGTACTTC	CASSPYSGGYRNIQYF
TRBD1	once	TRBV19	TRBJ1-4	TGTGCCAGTAGTCGACGACCTCCGGGACAGGGAGGGGAAAAACTGTTTTTT	CASSRRPPGQGGEKLFF
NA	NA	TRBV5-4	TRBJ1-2	TGTGCCAGCAGCCCCGGGGGGGAACCCTATGGCTACACCTTC	CASSPGGEPYGYTF
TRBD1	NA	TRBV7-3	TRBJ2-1	TGTGCCAGCAGCTCCGGGACAGAACCCTACAATGAGCAGTTCTTC	CASSSGTEPYNEQFF
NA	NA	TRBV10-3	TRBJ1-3	TGTGCCATCAGTGAGTCGAAAGGGGCTTACTCTGGAAACACCATATATTTT	CAISESKGAYSGNTIYF